The 32 T cell receptor beta chains in this list originate from one sample, sequenced in a study of T cells in Graves' hyperthyroidism and ophthalmopathy. Amplified TCR beta CDR3 regions came from RNA transcripts. HTBI primers were employed in a first-round RT-PCR of the TCR CDR3. TCRdb reanalysed the multiplex PCR reads using MiXCR and keeps one entry per CDR3 protein. The data contain roughly 400,000 distinct CDR3 sequences, more than 13% of them singletons. Material: blood. The receptor source for this set is a man aged 50-60 years with Graves' ophthalmopathy.

The rearrangement links TRBV30 to TRBJ2-3; 9 bases match TRBD2. This CDR3 has 22 residues. The J segment lost 6 bases and the V segment lost 0 bases, leaving 28 bases of the junction unmatched. In germline, CDR1 is GTSNPN, CDR2 SVGIG (reference sequence). This CDR3 reads CAWSVRQSVGFFAGGPGDTQYF. CDR3 coding DNA: TGTGCCTGGAGTGTTAGGCAGTCAGTTGGGTTTTTTGCGGGAGGGCCGGGGGATACGCAGTATTTT.

This clonotype was seen ten or more times. The chain couples TRBV5-5 to TRBJ2-3; D might be TRBD1 (5 bases). Deletions cut 4 bases from V and 0 bases from J, with 9 bases between. CDR1 and CDR2 (germline): SGHKS, YYEKEE (reference sequence). The CDR3 totals 14 residues. The CDR3 loop is CASSPDISTDTQYF. Written as DNA, the CDR3 is TGTGCCAGCAGCCCGGACATAAGCACAGATACGCAGTATTTT.

The table lists this clonotype with many counts. The chain recombines TRBV18 with TRBJ1-1; D perhaps matches TRBD1 (5 bases). Germline CDR1 reads KGHSH; CDR2 reads LQKENI. Between the trimmed V and J ends, which lost 5 bases and 3 bases, there was a span of 10 bases. The CDR3 is 13 residues long. In DNA form, the CDR3 reads TGTGCCAGCTCAGTAGGGGCGGACACTGAAGCTTTCTTT. It yields the protein CASSVGADTEAFF. Full variable domain (remainder filled in from reference TRBV18 and TRBJ1-1): NAGVMQNPRHLVRRRGQEARLRCSPMKGHSHVYWYRQLPEEGLKFMVYLQKENIIDESGMPKERFSAEFPKEGPSILRIQQVVRGDSAAYFCASSVGADTEAFFGQGTRLTVV.

There are many counts of this clonotype. This chain uses TRBV24-1 with TRBJ2-1; D may be TRBD2 (5 bases). Trimming pared 2 bases from V and 10 bases from J, leaving 17 bases between. Looked up from germline, CDR1 is KGHDR and CDR2 is SFDVKD. CDR3 size: 15 residues. As DNA, the CDR3 is TGTGCCACCAGTGATTCTTGGACTCTAGGGTGGGAGCAGTTCTTC. Protein: CATSDSWTLGWEQFF.

J is TRBJ2-4 and V is TRBV19; 9 nucleotides line up with TRBD1. Trimming cost V 6 bases and J 0 bases; bases outside gene matches: 12. The CDR3 loop spans 18 amino acids. Germline loops: CDR1 LNHDA, CDR2 SQIVND (reference sequence). The CDR3 DNA reads TGTGCCAGTAGCCCATTCGCGGACAGGGGCTTAGCCAAAAACATTCAGTACTTC. This gives the protein CASSPFADRGLAKNIQYF. Complete variable domain (other parts from reference TRBV19 and TRBJ2-4): DGGITQSPKYLFRKEGQNVTLSCEQNLNHDAMYWYRQDPGQGLRLIYYSQIVNDFQKGDIAEGYSVSREKKESFPLTVTSAQKNPTAFYLCASSPFADRGLAKNIQYFGAGTRLSVL.

This clonotype was counted ten times or more. V is TRBV29-1 and J is TRBJ2-5, with unresolved D. The CDR3 is 15 residues long. The ends were cut back, 7 bases at V and 1 base at J, with 19 bases in the middle. CDR1 is SQVTM and CDR2 is ANQGSEA in the germline V gene. As DNA, the CDR3 is TGCAGCGCCCCCTCGGATCGAAGAAGCCAAGAGACCCAGTACTTC. This encodes CSAPSDRRSQETQYF.

On this clonotype itself: A read error may account for a junction end that differs from germline. The chain combines TRBV5-1 with TRBJ2-2; D might be TRBD1 (6 bases). The length of the CDR3 is 14 residues. CDR1 is SGHRS, CDR2 YFSETQ, per germline. The CDR3 protein is CATYTGKNTGELFF. DNA for the CDR3: TGTGCCACCTACACAGGGAAGAACACCGGGGAGCTGTTTTTT. Based on the CDR3 plus reference TRBV5-1 and TRBJ2-2, the full variable domain is KAGVTQTPRYLIKTRGQQVTLSCSPISGHRSVSWYQQTPGQGLQFLFEYFSETQRNKGNFPGRFSGRQFSNSRSEMNVSTLELGDSALYLCATYTGKNTGELFFGEGSRLTVL.

Many counts were recorded for this clonotype. This chain connects TRBV5-1 to TRBJ2-5, with 9 bases fitting TRBD1. V shed 4 bases, J shed 5 bases, and the junction held 3 bases outside the gene matches. CDR3 length equals 13 residues. CDR1 is SGHRS, CDR2 YFSETQ, per germline. The CDR3 coding sequence is TGCGCCAGCAGCCGACAGGGGGGCGAGACCCAGTACTTC. Translation gives CASSRQGGETQYF.

In its sample, this clonotype was seen many times. The V and J genes are TRBV28 and TRBJ2-5, with TRBD1 identical over 7 bases. The germline CDR1 and CDR2 sequences are MDHEN and SYDVKM. The V gene end was trimmed by 2 bases and the J gene end by 5 bases; junction bases not matched to a gene: 5. The CDR3 is made up of 14 amino acids. CDR3 protein: CASSLDRVLETQYF. CDR3 DNA sequence: TGTGCCAGCAGTTTAGACAGGGTCCTGGAGACCCAGTACTTC.

The chain combines TRBV20-1 with TRBJ2-2; D not resolved. The CDR3 has 15 amino acids. Trimming cost V 3 bases and J 1 base, with 12 bases left between them. Germline V gene data show CDR1 as DFQATT and CDR2 as SNEGSKA (reference sequence). The CDR3 bases are TGCAGTGCTAGGCACCAGGAAGTGAACACCGGGGAGCTGTTTTTT. This translates into CSARHQEVNTGELFF.

The chain links TRBV29-1 to TRBJ2-7, with D perhaps given as TRBD1 or TRBD2 (6 bases each). CDR3 length equals 14 residues. CDR1 and CDR2 from the germline V gene are SQVTM and ANQGSEA. Trimming stripped 6 bases from V and 4 bases from J, with 19 bases between. The CDR3 sequence: CSVVRGPGNYEQYF. As DNA, the CDR3 is TGCAGCGTCGTCCGGGGGCCCGGGAATTACGAGCAGTACTTC.

This clonotype was detected a few times. The chain couples TRBV24-1 to TRBJ2-5; 7 bases are shared with TRBD1. The CDR3 runs to 15 residues. Per the germline V gene, CDR1 is KGHDR and CDR2 is SFDVKD. The junction had 4 bases not matched to a gene; V was cut back by 4 bases and J by 0 bases. Here the CDR3 DNA reads TGTGCCACCAGTGAAGGTGGGACAGACCAAGAGACCCAGTACTTC. Its protein is CATSEGGTDQETQYF.

This clonotype was recorded at least ten times. This chain connects TRBV28 to TRBJ2-1; weak D call: TRBD1 (6 bases). Germline loops: CDR1 MDHEN, CDR2 SYDVKM. The CDR3 extends over 16 amino acids. Trimming removed 3 bases from V and 2 bases from J, with 14 bases in between. DNA for the CDR3: TGTGCCAGCAGTTTTTCACGGACAGTTGCCTACAATGAGCAGTTCTTC. Protein product: CASSFSRTVAYNEQFF.

In the case of this clonotype: A read error may be the cause here, since a much bigger clone is one base away. The chain combines TRBV28 with TRBJ1-5, with 9 positions matching TRBD1. The CDR3 sequence is 14 residues long. Germline values: CDR1 MDHEN, CDR2 SYDVKM. CDR3: CVSSTGTGSGPQHF. Written as DNA, the CDR3 is TGTGTCAGCAGTACCGGGACAGGGTCCGGGCCCCAGCATTTT.

The rearrangement uses TRBV19 and TRBJ1-1, with D perhaps matching TRBD1 (5 bases). Germline V gene sequence: CDR1 LNHDA, CDR2 SQIVND (reference sequence). Between the trimmed V and J ends, which lost 5 bases and 0 bases, there was a span of 13 bases. This CDR3 has 15 amino acids. CDR3 region: CASSPPGPMNTEAFF. The CDR3 DNA reads TGTGCCAGTAGTCCCCCGGGGCCGATGAACACTGAAGCTTTCTTT.

This clonotype came up many times. The J gene is TRBJ1-5, the V gene TRBV30; D is perhaps TRBD1 (6 bases). The CDR3 has 13 residues. Germline CDR1 reads GTSNPN; CDR2 reads SVGIG (reference sequence). V was shortened by 0 bases and J by 7 bases, with 10 bases between the two germline ends. The chain's CDR3 is CAWSVRGSQPQHF. The DNA for the CDR3 is TGTGCCTGGAGTGTGAGGGGGAGCCAGCCCCAGCATTTT.

This clonotype has more than one count but fewer than ten. The J gene is TRBJ2-1, the V gene TRBV14; 8 bases agree with TRBD2. Germline trimming cut 3 bases from V and 4 bases from J; bases unmatched to any gene: 20. Germline CDR1 SGHDN, CDR2 FVKESK. The CDR3 extends over 20 amino acids. CDR3 residues: CASSHYRGTSPSKGYNEQFF. The CDR3 nucleotides read TGTGCCAGCAGCCATTACCGAGGGACTAGTCCATCGAAGGGTTACAATGAGCAGTTCTTC.

This clonotype has a handful of counts. The chain has TRBV6-5 and TRBJ2-7; 8 positions agree with TRBD1. The CDR3 is made up of 15 amino acids. Per the germline V gene, CDR1 is MNHEY and CDR2 is SVGAGI. Trimming removed 0 bases from V and 4 bases from J; junction bases left unmatched: 5. The CDR3 reads CASSYSPDRVYEQYF. CDR3 DNA: TGTGCCAGCAGTTACTCGCCGGACAGGGTGTACGAGCAGTACTTC.

This clonotype was observed at least ten times. This chain joins TRBV20-1 and TRBJ2-1; 8 bases are a match to TRBD1. Germline V CDR1 and CDR2: DFQATT, SNEGSKA (reference sequence). Trimming took 4 bases from V and 8 from J; bases not matched to a gene: 7. The CDR3 is made up of 13 amino acids. In nucleotides, the CDR3 is TGCAGTGCTACTGTGGACAGGGAGGATGAGCAGTTCTTC. Translating it yields CSATVDREDEQFF.

This clonotype has ten or more counts. The chain couples TRBV30 to TRBJ2-3; 9 bases align to TRBD1. Germline CDR1 GTSNPN, CDR2 SVGIG (reference sequence). With 6 bases clipped from V and 4 bases from J, the junction kept 11 bases outside the gene matches. The CDR3 is 15 residues long. CDR3 nucleotide sequence: TGTGCCTGTCAGCCCGGGACAGGGTTCCCAGATACGCAGTATTTT. Encoded protein: CACQPGTGFPDTQYF.

This clonotype was counted at least ten times. This chain links TRBV12-3 or TRBV12-4 with TRBJ2-1; 10 nucleotides line up with TRBD1. The trim removed 5 bases at V and 5 bases at J, leaving 6 bases unmatched. This CDR3 is built from 15 residues. The CDR3 loop reads CASSIDRGRNNEQFF. The CDR3 DNA reads as TGTGCCAGCAGTATCGACAGGGGGCGTAACAATGAGCAGTTCTTC.

This clonotype came up many times. The gene calls are TRBV7-8 and TRBJ2-1; D call uncertain. Trimming took 1 base from V and 1 from J, leaving 14 bases between them. The V gene's germline CDR1 is SGHVS and CDR2 FQNEAQ. The CDR3 loop spans 17 amino acids. This CDR3 reads CASSLVGSSESYNEQFF. The CDR3 bases are TGTGCCAGCAGCTTAGTGGGATCGAGCGAATCCTACAATGAGCAGTTCTTC.

This clonotype was detected only a few times. The chain recombines TRBV7-2 with TRBJ2-1, with D uncertain. This CDR3 comprises 16 residues. Deletions cut 1 base from V and 0 bases from J, with 10 bases between. Germline-derived CDR1 and CDR2 are SGHTA and FQGNSA. The CDR3 loop is CASSLVVKSSYNEQFF. CDR3 bases: TGTGCCAGCAGCTTAGTGGTCAAAAGCTCCTACAATGAGCAGTTCTTC. Full variable domain (rest looked up from reference TRBV7-2 and TRBJ2-1): GAGVSQSPSNKVTEKGKDVELRCDPISGHTALYWYRQSLGQGLEFLIYFQGNSAPDKSGLPSDRFSAERTGGSVSTLTIQRTQQEDSAVYLCASSLVVKSSYNEQFFGPGTRLTVL.

Ten or more counts support this clonotype. This chain links TRBV12-3 or TRBV12-4 with TRBJ2-7, with 13 nucleotides matching TRBD2. V shed 5 bases, J shed 3 bases, and the junction held 10 bases outside the gene matches. The length of the CDR3 is 17 residues. The CDR3 is CASSGPGLAGIYYEQYF. DNA of the CDR3: TGTGCCAGCAGTGGACCGGGACTAGCGGGAATATACTACGAGCAGTACTTC.

This clonotype was found a few times. V is TRBV2 and J is TRBJ1-3; D may be TRBD1 (5 bases). The V end lost 4 bases, the J end lost 4 bases, and 23 bases lay between the germline ends. The CDR3 consists of 18 residues. CDR1 is SNHLY and CDR2 is FYNNEI in the germline V gene. DNA for the CDR3: TGTGCCAGCAGTGTCTTGCGGGGGAACGGACGGCGCGGAAACACCATATATTTT. Its translation is CASSVLRGNGRRGNTIYF.

This clonotype was observed at least ten times. The rearrangement joins TRBV11-3 to TRBJ2-7; 10 bases align to TRBD2. CDR1 SGHNT and CDR2 YENEEA come from the germline V gene. The J segment lost 5 bases and the V segment lost 1 base, leaving 5 bases of the junction unmatched. The CDR3 has 15 residues. The CDR3 here is CASSLASGRSNEQYF. The CDR3 nucleotides read TGTGCCAGCAGCTTAGCTAGCGGGAGATCCAACGAGCAGTACTTC.

This clonotype was recorded at least ten times. The V gene is TRBV2, the J gene TRBJ2-3, with 10 bases identical to TRBD2. The CDR3 is 15 amino acids. Germline CDR1 and CDR2: SNHLY and FYNNEI. Unmatched junction bases numbered 5, after V lost 8 bases and J lost 0 bases. CDR3 DNA: TGTGCCAGCGGCTCGGGACTAGCGAGCACAGATACGCAGTATTTT. It codes for CASGSGLASTDTQYF.

This rearrangement joins TRBV7-2 to TRBJ2-7, with 10 bases that match TRBD2. The CDR3 is 13 amino acids. J was trimmed by 6 bases and V by 4 bases; bases with no gene match: 3. Germline CDR1 SGHTA, CDR2 FQGNSA. This CDR3 reads CASSSSGSTEQYF. The DNA for the CDR3 is TGTGCCAGCAGCTCTAGCGGGAGTACCGAGCAGTACTTC.

At least ten counts were recorded for this clonotype. The gene calls are TRBV12-3 or TRBV12-4 and TRBJ2-2; TRBD1 agrees at 8 bases. This CDR3 is 15 amino acids long. After removal of 8 bases from V and 5 bases from J, the junction contained 10 bases not matched to a gene. The CDR3 DNA follows: TGTGCCAGCCAAAGACAGGGGCCGAGAACCGGGGAGCTGTTTTTT. This translates into CASQRQGPRTGELFF.

This clonotype was recorded at least ten times. This chain uses TRBV7-9 with TRBJ2-7; 12 nucleotides agree with TRBD2. The CDR3 covers 15 residues. Germline V lookup: CDR1 SEHNR, CDR2 FQNEAQ (reference sequence). V was clipped by 5 bases and J by 0 bases; unmatched bases: 2. The CDR3, as DNA: TGTGCCAGCAGCAGGACTAGCGGGACCTCCTACGAGCAGTACTTC. This codes for CASSRTSGTSYEQYF.

The rearrangement links TRBV10-1 to TRBJ2-1; a possible D gene is TRBD2 (5 bases). V was trimmed by 3 bases and J by 1 base, leaving 13 bases between them. Germline CDR1 and CDR2: WNHNN and SYGVQD (reference sequence). CDR3 size: 16 residues. The CDR3 loop reads CASSDLASRSYNEQFF. The CDR3 bases are TGCGCCAGCAGTGATCTCGCTAGCCGATCCTACAATGAGCAGTTCTTC.

Comments on this clonotype: Given a much more abundant clone one base away, this may be a read error. This chain links TRBV5-1 with TRBJ1-1; D gene unclear. Looked up from germline, CDR1 is SGHRS and CDR2 is YFSETQ. CDR3 length: 16 amino acids. In DNA form, the CDR3 reads TGCGCCAGCAGCTTGGATTATCGGGCAGCGAACACTGAAGCTCTCTTT. It is translated as CASSLDYRAANTEALF.